This TCR beta chain is drawn from a study of metastatic and nonmetastatic thyroid tumors. Study at large: Both malignant and benign thyroid patients supplied peripheral blood and tumor or nodule tissue samples, across which the repertoires of these patients were then compared.

Source study methods: For papillary thyroid cancer, a distant-metastasis classifier was constructed from CDR3 differences observed across clinicopathological groups. Using MiXCR, TCRdb re-called clones from the PCR reads. The V and J calls shown here were made by TCRdb, not taken from the authors' results. The table records approximately 14,000 clones, around 4% of them present only once. This clone was picked up a small number of times. Its target is unknown. Study-wide results and limits: Reports indicated that malignant thyroid tumors showed significantly higher TCR beta diversity than benign nodules did, in blood and tumor.

The length of the CDR3 is 15 residues. Germline trimming cut 2 bases from V and 4 bases from J; bases unmatched to any gene: 5. Germline-derived CDR1 and CDR2 are SGHRS and YFSETQ. Not a single patient had been given any form of treatment at any point before undergoing thyroid surgery. This chain connects TRBV5-1 to TRBJ2-2, with 7 positions matching TRBD1. The sequence derives from a female donor with papillary thyroid cancer or a benign thyroid nodule (not recorded which). Some clones in this sample may be carry-over from other donors' samples. Input material: tumor tissue. The CDR3 nucleotides are TGCGCCAGCAGCTTAGGGCAGGGGGTCACCGGGGAGCTGTTTTTT. It translates to CASSLGQGVTGELFF. Filled out from reference TRBV5-1 and TRBJ2-2, the complete variable domain reads KAGVTQTPRYLIKTRGQQVTLSCSPISGHRSVSWYQQTPGQGLQFLFEYFSETQRNKGNFPGRFSGRQFSNSRSEMNVSTLELGDSALYLCASSLGQGVTGELFFGEGSRLTVL.